The T cell receptor beta chain described here comes from a study of CD8 T cells in Susac syndrome. RNA, at about 0.5 to 1 ug, was reverse transcribed with random hexamers. immunoSEQ multiplex PCR amplified TCR beta CDR3 across 54 Vbeta, 13 Jbeta. TCRdb used MiXCR to reprocess the immunoSEQ multiplex PCR reads, holding one entry per CDR3 protein. The sample includes 150,000 to 200,000 distinct CDR3 sequences, 90% to 95% of them seen just once. Germline loops: CDR1 SQVTM, CDR2 ANQGSEA. This CDR3 spans 12 amino acids. Losses at the gene ends were 7 bases for V and 7 bases for J; bases not matched to a gene: 9. TCR beta sequencing covered blood CD8+ and CD4+ T cells. TEMRA cells were FACS-enriched, and CD8+ and CD4+ T cells were isolated negatively.

The clonotype originates from a human donor in good health. The sample was CD4+ T cells from PBMCs. The chain links TRBV29-1 to TRBJ2-7; 8 nucleotides match TRBD2. The DNA of the CDR3 is TGCAGCGCCGGGACTAGGTTAGGGGAGCAGTACTTC. Protein sequence: CSAGTRLGEQYF.